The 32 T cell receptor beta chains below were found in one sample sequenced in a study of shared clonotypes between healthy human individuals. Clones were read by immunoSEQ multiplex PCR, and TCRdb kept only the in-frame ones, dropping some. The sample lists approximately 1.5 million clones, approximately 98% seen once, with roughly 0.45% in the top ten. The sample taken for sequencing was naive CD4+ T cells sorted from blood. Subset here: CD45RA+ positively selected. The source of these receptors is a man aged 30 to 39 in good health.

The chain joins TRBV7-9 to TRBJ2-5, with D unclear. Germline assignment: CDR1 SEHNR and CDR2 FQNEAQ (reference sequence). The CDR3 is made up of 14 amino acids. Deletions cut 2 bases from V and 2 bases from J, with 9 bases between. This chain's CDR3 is CASSLTGRQETQYF. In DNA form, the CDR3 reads TGTGCCAGCAGCTTAACCGGCAGACAAGAGACCCAGTACTTC.

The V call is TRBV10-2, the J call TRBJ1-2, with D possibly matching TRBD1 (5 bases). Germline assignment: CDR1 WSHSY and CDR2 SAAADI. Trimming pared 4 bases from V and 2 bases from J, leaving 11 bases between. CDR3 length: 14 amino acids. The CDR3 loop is CASSVVAGNYGYTF. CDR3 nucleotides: TGCGCCAGCAGTGTGGTGGCAGGGAACTATGGCTACACCTTC.

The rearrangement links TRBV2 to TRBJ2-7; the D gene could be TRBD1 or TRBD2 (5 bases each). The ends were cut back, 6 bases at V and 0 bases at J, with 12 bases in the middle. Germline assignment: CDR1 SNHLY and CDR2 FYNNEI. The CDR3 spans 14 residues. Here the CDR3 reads CASSRDASSYEQYF. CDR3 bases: TGTGCCAGCAGCCGGGACGCGAGCTCCTACGAGCAGTACTTC.

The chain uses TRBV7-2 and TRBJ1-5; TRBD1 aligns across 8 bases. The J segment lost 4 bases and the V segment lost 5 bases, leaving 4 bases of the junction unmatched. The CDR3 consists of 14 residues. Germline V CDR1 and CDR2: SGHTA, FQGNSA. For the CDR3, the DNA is TGTGCCAGCAGCCCGGGACAGGCAAATCAGCCCCAGCATTTT. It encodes CASSPGQANQPQHF.

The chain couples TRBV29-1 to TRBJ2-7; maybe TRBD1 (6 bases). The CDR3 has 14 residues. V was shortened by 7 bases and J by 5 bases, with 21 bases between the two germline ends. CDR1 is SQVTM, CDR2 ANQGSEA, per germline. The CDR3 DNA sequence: TGCAGCGCTGGGGACGGGACAACTCTAAACGAGCAGTACTTC. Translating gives CSAGDGTTLNEQYF.

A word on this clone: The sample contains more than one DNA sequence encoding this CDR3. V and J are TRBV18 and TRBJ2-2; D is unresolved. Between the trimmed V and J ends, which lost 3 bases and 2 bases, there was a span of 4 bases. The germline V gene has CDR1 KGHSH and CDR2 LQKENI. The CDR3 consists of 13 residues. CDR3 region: CASSPSNTGELFF. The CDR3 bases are TGTGCCAGCTCACCGAGTAACACCGGGGAGCTGTTTTTT.

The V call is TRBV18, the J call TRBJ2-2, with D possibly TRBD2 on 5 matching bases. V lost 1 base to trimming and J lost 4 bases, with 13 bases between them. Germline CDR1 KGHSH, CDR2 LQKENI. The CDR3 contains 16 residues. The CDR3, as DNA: TGTGCCAGCTCACCACGCCCGGGATCCATCACCGGGGAGCTGTTTTTT. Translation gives CASSPRPGSITGELFF.

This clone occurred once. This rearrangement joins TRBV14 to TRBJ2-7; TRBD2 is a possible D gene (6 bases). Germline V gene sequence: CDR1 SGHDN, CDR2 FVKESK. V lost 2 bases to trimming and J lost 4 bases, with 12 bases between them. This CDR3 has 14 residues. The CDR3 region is CASSQNNGGYEQYF. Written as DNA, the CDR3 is TGTGCCAGCAGCCAAAACAATGGGGGGTACGAGCAGTACTTC.

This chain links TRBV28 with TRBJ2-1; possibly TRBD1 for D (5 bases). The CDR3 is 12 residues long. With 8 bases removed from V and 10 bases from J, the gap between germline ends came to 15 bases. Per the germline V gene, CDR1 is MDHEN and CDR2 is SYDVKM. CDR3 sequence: CASEDPRTEQFF. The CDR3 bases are TGTGCCAGCGAGGATCCCAGGACAGAGCAGTTCTTC.

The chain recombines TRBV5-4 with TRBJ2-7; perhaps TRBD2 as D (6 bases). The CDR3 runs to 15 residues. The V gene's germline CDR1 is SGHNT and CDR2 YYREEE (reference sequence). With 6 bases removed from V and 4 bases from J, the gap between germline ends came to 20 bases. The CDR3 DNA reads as TGTGCCAGCACCCCGCGGGGAAGTGTTGGTTACGAGCAGTACTTC. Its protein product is CASTPRGSVGYEQYF.

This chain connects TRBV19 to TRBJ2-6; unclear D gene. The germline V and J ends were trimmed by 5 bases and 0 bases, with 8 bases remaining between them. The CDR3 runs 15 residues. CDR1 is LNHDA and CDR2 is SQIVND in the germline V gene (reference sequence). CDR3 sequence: CASSVLRSGANVLTF. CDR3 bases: TGTGCCAGTAGTGTATTACGCTCTGGGGCCAACGTCCTGACTTTC.

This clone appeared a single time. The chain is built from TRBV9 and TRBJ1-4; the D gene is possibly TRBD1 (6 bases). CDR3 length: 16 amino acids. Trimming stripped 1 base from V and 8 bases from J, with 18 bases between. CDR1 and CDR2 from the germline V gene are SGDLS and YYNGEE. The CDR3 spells CASSVSSGTSGEKLFF. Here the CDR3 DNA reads TGTGCCAGCAGCGTATCCTCAGGGACATCGGGGGAAAAACTGTTTTTT.

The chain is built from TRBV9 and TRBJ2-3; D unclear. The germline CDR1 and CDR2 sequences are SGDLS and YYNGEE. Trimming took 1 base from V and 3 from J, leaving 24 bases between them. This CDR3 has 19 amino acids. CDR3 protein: CASSVRVVASSLGTDTQYF. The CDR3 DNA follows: TGTGCCAGCAGCGTAAGAGTGGTAGCCTCCTCCTTGGGGACAGATACGCAGTATTTT.

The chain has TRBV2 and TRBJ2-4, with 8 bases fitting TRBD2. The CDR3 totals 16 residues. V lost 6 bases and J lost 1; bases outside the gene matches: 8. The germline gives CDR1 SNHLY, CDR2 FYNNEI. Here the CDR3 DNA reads TGTGCCAGCAGGGGTGGCGGGGGGCGCGCCAAAAACATTCAGTACTTC. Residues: CASRGGGGRAKNIQYF.

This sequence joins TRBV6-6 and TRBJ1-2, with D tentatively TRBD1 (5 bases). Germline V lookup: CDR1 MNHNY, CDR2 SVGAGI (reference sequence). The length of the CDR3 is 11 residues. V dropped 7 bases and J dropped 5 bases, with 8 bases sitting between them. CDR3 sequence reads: CASMGGYGYTF. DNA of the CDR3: TGTGCCAGCATGGGGGGTTATGGCTACACCTTC.

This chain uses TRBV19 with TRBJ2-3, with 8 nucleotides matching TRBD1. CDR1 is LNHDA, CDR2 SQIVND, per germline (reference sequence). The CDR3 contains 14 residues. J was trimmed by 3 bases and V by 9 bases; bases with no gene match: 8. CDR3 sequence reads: CASTQGAGTDTQYF. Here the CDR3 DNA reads TGTGCCAGCACCCAGGGGGCGGGGACAGATACGCAGTATTTT.

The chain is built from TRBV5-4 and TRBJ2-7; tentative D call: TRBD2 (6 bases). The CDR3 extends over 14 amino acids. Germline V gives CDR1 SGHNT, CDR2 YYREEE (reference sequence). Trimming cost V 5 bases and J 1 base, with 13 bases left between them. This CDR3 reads CASRAMGGSYEQYF. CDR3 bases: TGTGCCAGCAGAGCAATGGGGGGTTCCTACGAGCAGTACTTC.

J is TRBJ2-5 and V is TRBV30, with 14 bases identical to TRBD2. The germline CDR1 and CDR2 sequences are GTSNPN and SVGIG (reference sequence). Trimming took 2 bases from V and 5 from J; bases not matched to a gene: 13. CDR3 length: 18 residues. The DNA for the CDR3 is TGTGCCTGGAGTCCCCGGACTAGCGGGAGGATTTTGGGGGAGACCCAGTACTTC. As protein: CAWSPRTSGRILGETQYF.

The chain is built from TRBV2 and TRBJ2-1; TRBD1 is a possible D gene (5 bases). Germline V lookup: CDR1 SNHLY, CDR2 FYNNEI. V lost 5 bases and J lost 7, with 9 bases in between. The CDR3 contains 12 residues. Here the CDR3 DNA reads TGTGCCAGCAGTCCTACAGGTAATGAGCAGTTCTTC. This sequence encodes CASSPTGNEQFF.

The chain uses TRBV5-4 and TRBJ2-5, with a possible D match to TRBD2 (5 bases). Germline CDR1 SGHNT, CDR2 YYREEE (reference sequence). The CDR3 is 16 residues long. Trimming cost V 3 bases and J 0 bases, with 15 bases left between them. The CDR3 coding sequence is TGTGCCAGCAGCTCCCCCGGAGGCGGGTACCAAGAGACCCAGTACTTC. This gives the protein CASSSPGGGYQETQYF.

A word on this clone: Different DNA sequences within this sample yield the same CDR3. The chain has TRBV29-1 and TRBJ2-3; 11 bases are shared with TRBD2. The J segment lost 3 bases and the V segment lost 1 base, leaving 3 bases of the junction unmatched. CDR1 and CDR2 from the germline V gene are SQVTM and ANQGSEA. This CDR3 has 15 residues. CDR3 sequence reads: CSVEGLAGGTDTQYF. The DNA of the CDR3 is TGCAGCGTTGAAGGTCTAGCGGGAGGTACAGATACGCAGTATTTT.

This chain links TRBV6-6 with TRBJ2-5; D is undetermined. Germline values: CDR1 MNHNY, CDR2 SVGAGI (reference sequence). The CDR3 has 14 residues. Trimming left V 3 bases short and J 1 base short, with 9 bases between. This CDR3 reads CASSYDGSQETQYF. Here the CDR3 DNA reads TGTGCCAGCAGTTATGATGGTTCCCAAGAGACCCAGTACTTC.

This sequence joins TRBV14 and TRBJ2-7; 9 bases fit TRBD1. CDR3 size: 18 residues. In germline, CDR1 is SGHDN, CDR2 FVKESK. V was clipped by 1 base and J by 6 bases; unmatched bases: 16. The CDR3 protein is CASSQGKQGAFGKGEQYF. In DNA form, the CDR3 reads TGTGCCAGCAGCCAAGGCAAACAGGGGGCCTTCGGGAAAGGCGAGCAGTACTTC.

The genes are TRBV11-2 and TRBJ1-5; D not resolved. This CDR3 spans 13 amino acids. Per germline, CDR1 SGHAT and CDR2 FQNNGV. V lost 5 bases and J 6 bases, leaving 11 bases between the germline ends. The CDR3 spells CASSRRGGQPQHF. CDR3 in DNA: TGTGCCAGCAGCAGGCGAGGAGGTCAGCCCCAGCATTTT. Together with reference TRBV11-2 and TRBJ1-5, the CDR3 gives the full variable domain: EAGVAQSPRYKIIEKRQSVAFWCNPISGHATLYWYQQILGQGPKLLIQFQNNGVVDDSQLPKDRFSAERLKGVDSTLKIQPAKLEDSAVYLCASSRRGGQPQHFGDGTRLSIL.

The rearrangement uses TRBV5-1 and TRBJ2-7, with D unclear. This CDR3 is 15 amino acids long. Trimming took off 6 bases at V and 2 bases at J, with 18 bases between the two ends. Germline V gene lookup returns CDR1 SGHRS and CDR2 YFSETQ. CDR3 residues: CASKPVDSYTYEQYF. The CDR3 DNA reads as TGCGCCAGCAAGCCGGTCGACTCCTACACCTACGAGCAGTACTTC.

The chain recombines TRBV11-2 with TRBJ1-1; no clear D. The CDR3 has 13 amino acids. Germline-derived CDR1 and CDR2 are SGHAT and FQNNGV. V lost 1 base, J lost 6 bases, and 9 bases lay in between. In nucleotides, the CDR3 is TGTGCCAGCAGCTTAGCCTGGCAGGCTGAAGCTTTCTTT. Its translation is CASSLAWQAEAFF. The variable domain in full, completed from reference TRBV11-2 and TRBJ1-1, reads EAGVAQSPRYKIIEKRQSVAFWCNPISGHATLYWYQQILGQGPKLLIQFQNNGVVDDSQLPKDRFSAERLKGVDSTLKIQPAKLEDSAVYLCASSLAWQAEAFFGQGTRLTVV.

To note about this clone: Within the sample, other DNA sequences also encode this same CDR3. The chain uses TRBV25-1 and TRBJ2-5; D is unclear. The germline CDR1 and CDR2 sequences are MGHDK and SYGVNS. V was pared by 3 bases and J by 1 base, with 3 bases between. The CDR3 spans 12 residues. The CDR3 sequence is CASSEPQETQYF. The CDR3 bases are TGTGCCAGCAGTGAGCCCCAAGAGACCCAGTACTTC.

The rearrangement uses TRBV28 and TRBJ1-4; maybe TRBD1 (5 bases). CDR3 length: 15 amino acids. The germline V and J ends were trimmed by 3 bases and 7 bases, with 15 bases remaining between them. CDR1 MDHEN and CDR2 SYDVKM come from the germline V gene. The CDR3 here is CASSFRGRISEKLFF. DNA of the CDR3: TGTGCCAGCAGTTTCCGGGGACGGATCTCTGAAAAACTGTTTTTT.

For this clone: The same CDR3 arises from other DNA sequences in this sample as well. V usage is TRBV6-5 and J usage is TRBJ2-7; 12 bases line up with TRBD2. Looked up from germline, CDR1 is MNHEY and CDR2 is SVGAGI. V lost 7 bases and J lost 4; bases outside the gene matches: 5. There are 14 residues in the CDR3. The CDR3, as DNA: TGTGCCAGCAAGACTAGCGGGAGTATTTACGAGCAGTACTTC. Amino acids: CASKTSGSIYEQYF.

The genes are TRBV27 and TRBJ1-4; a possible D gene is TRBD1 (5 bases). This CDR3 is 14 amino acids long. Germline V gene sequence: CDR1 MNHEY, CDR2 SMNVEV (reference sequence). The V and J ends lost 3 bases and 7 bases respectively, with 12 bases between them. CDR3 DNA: TGTGCCAGCAGTTTCATAGCGGGGGGTGAAAAACTGTTTTTT. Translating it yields CASSFIAGGEKLFF.

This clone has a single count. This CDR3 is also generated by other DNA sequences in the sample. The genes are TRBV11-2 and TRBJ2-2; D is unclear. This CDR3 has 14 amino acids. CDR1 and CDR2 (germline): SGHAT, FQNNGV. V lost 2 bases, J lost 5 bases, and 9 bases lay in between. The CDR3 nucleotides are TGTGCCAGCAGCTTACGAGCCGGAACCGGGGAGCTGTTTTTT. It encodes CASSLRAGTGELFF.

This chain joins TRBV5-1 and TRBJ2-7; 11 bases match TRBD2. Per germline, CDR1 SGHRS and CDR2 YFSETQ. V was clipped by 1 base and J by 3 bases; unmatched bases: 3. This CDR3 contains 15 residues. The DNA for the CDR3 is TGCGCCAGCAGCTTGTTAGCGGGAGGGGGCTACGAGCAGTACTTC. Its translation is CASSLLAGGGYEQYF.